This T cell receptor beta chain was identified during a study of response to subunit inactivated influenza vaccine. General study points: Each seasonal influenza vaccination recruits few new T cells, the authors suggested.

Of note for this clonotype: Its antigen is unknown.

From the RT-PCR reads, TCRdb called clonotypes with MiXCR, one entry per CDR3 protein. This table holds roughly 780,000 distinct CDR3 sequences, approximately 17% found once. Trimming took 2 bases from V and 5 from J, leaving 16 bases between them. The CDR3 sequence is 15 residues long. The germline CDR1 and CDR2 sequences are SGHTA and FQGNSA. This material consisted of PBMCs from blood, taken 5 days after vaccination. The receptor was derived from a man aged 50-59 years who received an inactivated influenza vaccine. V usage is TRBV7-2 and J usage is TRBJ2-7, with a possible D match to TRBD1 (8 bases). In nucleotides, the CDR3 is TGTGCCAGCAGCTTAAACAGGGGGGGACAGGACGAGCAGTACTTC. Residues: CASSLNRGGQDEQYF.